This entry is about one TCR beta chain. Its antigen specificity is not known. No much larger clonotype is one base removed from it; base qualities were not supplied. For CDR1 and CDR2, the germline V gene lists MNHEY and SVGAGI. V is cut by 6 bases and J by 5 bases, and the space between the germline ends is 19 bases. Measured from the cysteine to the phenylalanine, the CDR3 is 15 residues long. This entry keeps only the CDR3 DNA: 45 bases, framed from base 1. The data originate from a study of T cell responses to AZD1222 COVID-19 vaccine (dated by TCRdb to about 2021). Study-wide context: Because spike-specific TCR depth and breadth did not differ between the two schedules, AZD1222 recipients who got a second dose at roughly 4 weeks were pooled with those who got a second dose at roughly 12 weeks. TCR sequencing was performed for 230 to 250 trial participants, of whom about 200 were given two doses of AZD1222 and around 26 were given two doses of MenACWY control vaccine. Trial participants were enrolled into age subgroups of 18-55, 56-69 and 70-plus years, which contained about 160, 30 and 59 TCR-sequenced participants, respectively. On the study overall, not on this receptor specifically: Reportedly, almost half of the unique spike-specific TCRs recognized epitopes lying outside the regions that are mutated in the B.1.351 and B.1.1.7 variants. The 56-69-year group was small, and its depth increase did not reach significance, likely because of low power. CD4 TCRs associated with the vaccine covered the entire spike protein, and the dominant responses were in regions 160-218 and 743-854. Participants were mostly white British and included more females than males, and it was suggested by the authors that clonal diversity may have been underestimated. Because no day 14 peak-response samples were available, repertoires were characterized only after the peak T cell response. Conclusions about previously exposed vaccinees are limited because only a handful of AZD1222 recipients were SARS-CoV-2 seropositive at baseline. A significant rise in spike-specific TCR breadth and depth was observed after two AZD1222 doses relative to day 0 and relative to MenACWY recipients.

Interpreted using the paper, the time point label stands for: baseline before first vaccination. Samples from vaccinated people were obtained from the UK trials COV001 and COV002, which included a single-blind randomized controlled phase 2/3 trial of AZD1222 (ChAdOx1 nCoV-19) in healthy adults. For TCRbeta chain sequencing, PBMC samples were collected from trial participants at day 0 and at day 28 after the second dose. The CDR3 regions of human TCRbeta chains were analyzed by immunosequencing. In the paper's pipeline: TCRs in the repertoires were compared against a reference library of SARS-CoV-2-specific TCRs that had been generated with the MIRA antigen-specificity platform. Breadth was defined as the fraction of unique TCRs that were SARS-CoV-2-associated. Depth was defined as the fraction of total T cells that were SARS-CoV-2-associated. Using the MIRA data, every spike-specific TCR was mapped to the spike region that the TCR reacted to and assigned to either a CD4 or a CD8 class. Log10-transformed breadth and depth values were compared by one-way ANOVA with Sidak's multiple comparisons tests. TCRdb retrieved this table from immuneACCESS and kept in-frame rearrangements only. Not all clones are present; in checked studies, unresolved V genes account for under half, and no reason is known for the remainder. Clone size and V and J calls were adopted from that table, with D and trimming inferred from the DNA. The table for this sample lists roughly 130,000 clones; around nine tenths of them were counted only once. Under 3.5% of the sample rests with the top ten.

The sequencing here drew on peripheral blood, taken on day 0 of AZD1222 vaccination. This sequence uses TRBV6-5 and TRBJ1-1; TRBD1 is a weak D gene call, 6 bases matching. This TCR was recovered from an adult in good health. The CDR3 here reads CASSRGGQGGTEAFF. The DNA sequence is given as TGTGCCAGCAGCCGAGGGGGGCAGGGCGGTACTGAAGCTTTCTTT.